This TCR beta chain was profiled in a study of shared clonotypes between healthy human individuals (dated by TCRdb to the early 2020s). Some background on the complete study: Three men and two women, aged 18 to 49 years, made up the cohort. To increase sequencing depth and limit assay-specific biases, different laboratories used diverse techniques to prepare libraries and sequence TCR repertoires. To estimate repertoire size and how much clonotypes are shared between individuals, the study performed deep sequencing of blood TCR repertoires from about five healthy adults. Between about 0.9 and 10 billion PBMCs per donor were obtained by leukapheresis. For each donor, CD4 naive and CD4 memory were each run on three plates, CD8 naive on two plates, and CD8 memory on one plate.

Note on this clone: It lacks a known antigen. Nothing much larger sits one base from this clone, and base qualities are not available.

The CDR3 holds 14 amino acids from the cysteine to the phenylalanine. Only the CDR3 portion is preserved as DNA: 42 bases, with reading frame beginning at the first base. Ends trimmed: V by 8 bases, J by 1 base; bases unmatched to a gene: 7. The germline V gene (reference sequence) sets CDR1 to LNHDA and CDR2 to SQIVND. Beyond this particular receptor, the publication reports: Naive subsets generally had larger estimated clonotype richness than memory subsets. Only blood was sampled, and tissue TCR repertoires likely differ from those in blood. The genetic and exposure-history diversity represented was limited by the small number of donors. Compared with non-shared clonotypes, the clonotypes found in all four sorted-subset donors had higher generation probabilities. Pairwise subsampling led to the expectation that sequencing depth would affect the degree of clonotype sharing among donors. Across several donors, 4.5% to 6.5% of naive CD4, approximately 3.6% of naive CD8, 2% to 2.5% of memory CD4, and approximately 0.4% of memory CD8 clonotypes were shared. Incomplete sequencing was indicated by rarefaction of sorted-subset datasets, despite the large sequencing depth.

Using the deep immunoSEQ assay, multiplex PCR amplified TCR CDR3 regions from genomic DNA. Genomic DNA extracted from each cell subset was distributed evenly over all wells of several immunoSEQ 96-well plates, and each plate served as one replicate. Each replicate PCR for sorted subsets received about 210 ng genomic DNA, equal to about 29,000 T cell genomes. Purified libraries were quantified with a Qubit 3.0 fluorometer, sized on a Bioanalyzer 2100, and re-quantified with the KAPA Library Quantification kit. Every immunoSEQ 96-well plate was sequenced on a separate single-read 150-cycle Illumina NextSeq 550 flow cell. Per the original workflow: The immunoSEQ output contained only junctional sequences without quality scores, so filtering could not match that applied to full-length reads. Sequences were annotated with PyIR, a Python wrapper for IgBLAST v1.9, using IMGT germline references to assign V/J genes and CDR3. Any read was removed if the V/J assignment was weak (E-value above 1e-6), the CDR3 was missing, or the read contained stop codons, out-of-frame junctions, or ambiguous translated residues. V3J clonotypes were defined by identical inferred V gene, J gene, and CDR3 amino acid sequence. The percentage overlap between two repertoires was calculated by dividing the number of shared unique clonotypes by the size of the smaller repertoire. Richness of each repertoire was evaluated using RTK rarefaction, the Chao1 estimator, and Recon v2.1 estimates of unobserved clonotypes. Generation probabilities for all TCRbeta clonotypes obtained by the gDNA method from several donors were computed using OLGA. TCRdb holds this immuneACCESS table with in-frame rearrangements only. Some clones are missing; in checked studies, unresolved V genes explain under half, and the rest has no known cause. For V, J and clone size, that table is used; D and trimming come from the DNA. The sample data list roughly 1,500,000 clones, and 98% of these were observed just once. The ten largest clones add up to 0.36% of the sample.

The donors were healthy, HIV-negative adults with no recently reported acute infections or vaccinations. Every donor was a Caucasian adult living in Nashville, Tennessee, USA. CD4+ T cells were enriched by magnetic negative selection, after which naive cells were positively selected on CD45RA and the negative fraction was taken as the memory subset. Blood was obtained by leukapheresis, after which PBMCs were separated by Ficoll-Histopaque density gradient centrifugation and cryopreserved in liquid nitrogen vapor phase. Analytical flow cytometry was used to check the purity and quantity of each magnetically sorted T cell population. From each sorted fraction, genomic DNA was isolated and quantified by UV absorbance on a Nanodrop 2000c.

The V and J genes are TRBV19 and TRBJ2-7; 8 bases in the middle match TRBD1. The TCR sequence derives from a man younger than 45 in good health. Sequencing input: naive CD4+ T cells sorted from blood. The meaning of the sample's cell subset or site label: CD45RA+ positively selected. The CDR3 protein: CASATGAVSYEQYF. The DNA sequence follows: TGTGCCAGTGCGACAGGGGCCGTTTCCTACGAGCAGTACTTC.